The clone carrying this T cell receptor beta chain was counted at least ten times. Antigen: not known. The sample comes from a study of T-cell reconstitution after alpha-beta-depleted transplantation in children. General observations from the study: Reportedly, only several hundred clones from non-depleted graft cells drove alpha-beta T-cell counts at about two months.

Unique molecular identifiers were incorporated during preparation of the TCRbeta library. TCRdb recomputed calls from the PCR reads with MiXCR, one row per CDR3 protein. The sample has 500,000 to 650,000 distinct CDR3 sequences, about an eighth seen once; the top ten hold 12% to 15%. V was clipped by 3 bases and J by 5 bases; unmatched bases: 6. This CDR3 region has 15 residues. Germline CDR1 reads MGHDK; CDR2 reads SYGVNS. Source: PBMCs, mostly from graft donor cells, taken 180 days after TCRalphabeta/CD19-depleted stem cell transplant. The chain is built from TRBV25-1 and TRBJ2-2; TRBD1 matches 7 bases. This TCR was sampled from a female patient between 2 and 15 years old who had a stem cell transplant for aplastic anemia, so the T cells may come from the graft donor. This CDR3 is CASSETGHSTGELFF. CDR3 DNA sequence: TGTGCCAGCAGTGAGACAGGGCACTCGACCGGGGAGCTGTTTTTT. The full variable domain, in which reference TRBV25-1 and TRBJ2-2 provide the parts outside the CDR3, is EADIYQTPRYLVIGTGKKITLECSQTMGHDKMYWYQQDPGMELHLIHYSYGVNSTEKGDLSSESTVSRIRTEHFPLTLESARPSHTSQYLCASSETGHSTGELFFGEGSRLTVL.